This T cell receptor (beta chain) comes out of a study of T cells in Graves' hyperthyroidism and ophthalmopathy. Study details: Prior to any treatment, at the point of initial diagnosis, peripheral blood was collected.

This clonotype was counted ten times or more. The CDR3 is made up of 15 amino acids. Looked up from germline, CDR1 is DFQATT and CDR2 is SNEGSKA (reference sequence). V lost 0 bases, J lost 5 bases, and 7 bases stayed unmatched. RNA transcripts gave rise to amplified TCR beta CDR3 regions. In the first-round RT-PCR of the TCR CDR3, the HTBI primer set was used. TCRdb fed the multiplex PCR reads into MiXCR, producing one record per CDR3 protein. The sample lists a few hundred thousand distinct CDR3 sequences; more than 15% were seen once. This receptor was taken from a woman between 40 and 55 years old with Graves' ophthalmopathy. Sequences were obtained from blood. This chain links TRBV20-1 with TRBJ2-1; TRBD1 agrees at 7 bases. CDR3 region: CSARDFRTGNNEQFF. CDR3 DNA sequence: TGCAGTGCTAGAGATTTTCGGACAGGAAACAATGAGCAGTTCTTC.